This TCR beta chain was found in a study of blood T cell repertoires in COVID-19. Assay used: immunoSEQ multiplex PCR; TCRdb lists only in-frame clones, some missing. Here the sample spans about 42,000 clones, roughly 77% being singletons. This clone was found a few times. This TCR was recovered from an elderly man with acute or convalescent COVID-19. The sequencing sample was made of peripheral blood.

The CDR3 here is CASIPRGPSVDTDTQYF. The CDR3 DNA sequence: TGTGCCAGCATCCCCAGAGGCCCTAGTGTCGACACAGATACGCAGTATTTT. J is TRBJ2-3 and V is TRBV7-9, with no clear D. Germline CDR1 SEHNR, CDR2 FQNEAQ (reference sequence). This CDR3 contains 17 residues. V was clipped by 7 bases and J by 2 bases, with 22 bases between them.